Listed below are T cell receptor beta chains from one sample, sequenced in a study of response to subunit inactivated influenza vaccine. TCRdb used MiXCR to reprocess the RT-PCR reads, holding one entry per CDR3 protein. There are 300,000 to 350,000 distinct CDR3 sequences in the sample; roughly 22% occur only once, and 10% lies in the top ten. The source material was PBMCs from blood, sampled approximately 20 months after vaccination. The receptors come from a man between 50 and 70 years old who received an inactivated influenza vaccine. The CDR3 runs from the conserved cysteine through the conserved F or W.

v_call: TRBV7-9
cdr3_aa: CASSPTGGEMNTEAFF

v_call: TRBV12-3/TRBV12-4
cdr3_aa: CASSVSSYGYTF

v_call: TRBV4-1
cdr3_aa: CASSPWAGQPQHF

v_call: TRBV6-2/TRBV6-3
cdr3_aa: CASSYSGRQIYGYTF

v_call: TRBV12-3/TRBV12-4
cdr3_aa: CASCTPGGYGYTF

v_call: TRBV29-1
cdr3_aa: CSVQTDLTQAFF

v_call: TRBV6-1
cdr3_aa: CASSLITGTSAGELFF

v_call: TRBV5-1
cdr3_aa: CASRPGGSSTDTQYF

v_call: TRBV9
cdr3_aa: CASSTSTGAAGGYNEQFF

v_call: TRBV19
cdr3_aa: CASSTPGTGASSYNEQFF

v_call: TRBV3-1
cdr3_aa: CASSLRTVSYEQYF

v_call: TRBV20-1
cdr3_aa: CSARPYFSGNTIYF

v_call: TRBV15
cdr3_aa: CATSRAPRRGQKNQPQHF

v_call: TRBV4-1
cdr3_aa: CASSPGTGGRRREKLFF

v_call: TRBV4-2
cdr3_aa: CASSQDRGQGYEKLFF

v_call: TRBV28
cdr3_aa: CASSSHGTSGRALSYEQYF

v_call: TRBV5-4
cdr3_aa: CASGPGTGTYEQYF

v_call: TRBV20-1
cdr3_aa: CSALRTGTNYGYTF